Each of the 25 T cell receptor beta chains below was sequenced from the same sample in a study of blood T cell repertoires in COVID-19. Assay: immunoSEQ multiplex PCR; the TCRdb copy retains only in-frame clones and omits some. Seen here are about 160,000 clones, 75% to 90% observed once, and the top ten hold less than 3.5%. Material for sequencing was peripheral blood. These receptors all come from a human donor with acute or convalescent COVID-19. The donor label of this sample is uncertain.

This chain links TRBV7-3 with TRBJ2-1; the match to TRBD1 covers 11 bases. The CDR3 loop spans 12 amino acids. Trimming removed 3 bases from V and 15 bases from J; junction bases left unmatched: 4. Germline CDR1 and CDR2: SGHTA and FQGTGA. Here the CDR3 DNA reads TGTGCCAGCAGCTTGGACAGGGGGCGTTTGTTCTTC. Encoded protein: CASSLDRGRLFF.

V gene TRBV6-7 combines with J gene TRBJ2-7; a weak D match, TRBD2 (5 bases). TRBV6-7 is designated an ORF whose function remains uncertain. The CDR3 length is 16 residues. V dropped 7 bases and J dropped 6 bases, with 25 bases sitting between them. In DNA, the CDR3 is TGTGCCAGCATTCATAACGCGGGTAGGGCAAAGGGCGAGCAGTACTTC. It is translated as CASIHNAGRAKGEQYF.

The chain uses TRBV14 and TRBJ1-1; tentative D call: TRBD1 (6 bases). Germline V lookup: CDR1 SGHDN, CDR2 FVKESK. This CDR3 has 15 residues. V was trimmed by 4 bases and J by 5 bases, leaving 17 bases between them. The CDR3 DNA is TGTGCCAGCAGCCGACAGGCCCTTGACAGTACTGAAGCTTTCTTT. Amino acid sequence: CASSRQALDSTEAFF.

The rearrangement uses TRBV5-1 and TRBJ2-1, with 7 nucleotides matching TRBD2. The CDR3 is 15 amino acids. The germline V gene encodes CDR1 SGHRS and CDR2 YFSETQ. Unmatched junction bases numbered 5, after V lost 4 bases and J lost 1 base. Here the CDR3 reads CASSPTSVSYNEQFF. The CDR3 DNA is TGCGCCAGCAGCCCTACTAGCGTATCCTACAATGAGCAGTTCTTC.

There are a few counts of this clone. V is TRBV6-4 and J is TRBJ1-1; 7 bases agree with TRBD1. Germline assignment: CDR1 MRHNA and CDR2 SNTAGT. This CDR3 has 13 residues. Trimming took 10 bases from V and 9 from J; bases not matched to a gene: 14. CDR3 region: CATHRGRMGKAFF. CDR3 sequence (DNA): TGTGCCACCCACAGGGGAAGGATGGGTAAAGCTTTCTTT.

The chain employs TRBV5-1 and TRBJ2-5; 10 bases line up with TRBD2. V gave up 0 bases and J gave up 2 bases; unmatched junction bases: 4. The germline gives CDR1 SGHRS, CDR2 YFSETQ. CDR3 length equals 16 residues. CDR3 sequence reads: CASSLVGLALQETQYF. The CDR3 DNA is TGCGCCAGCAGCTTGGTGGGACTAGCGTTACAAGAGACCCAGTACTTC. Together with reference TRBV5-1 and TRBJ2-5, the CDR3 gives the full variable domain: KAGVTQTPRYLIKTRGQQVTLSCSPISGHRSVSWYQQTPGQGLQFLFEYFSETQRNKGNFPGRFSGRQFSNSRSEMNVSTLELGDSALYLCASSLVGLALQETQYFGPGTRLLVL.

The V and J genes are TRBV18 and TRBJ2-7, with D uncertain. This CDR3 has 14 amino acids. From germline, CDR1 is KGHSH and CDR2 LQKENI. V shed 6 bases and J shed 0 bases, with 12 bases lying between them. For the CDR3, the DNA is TGTGCCAGCTCTCCCCACGAGCGCTCCTACGAGCAGTACTTC. Residues: CASSPHERSYEQYF.

The chain employs TRBV29-1 and TRBJ1-1; no clear D. The CDR3 runs to 13 residues. Germline V gene data show CDR1 as SQVTM and CDR2 as ANQGSEA. Trimming left V 6 bases short and J 1 base short, with 12 bases between. This CDR3 is CSVAVVPNTEAFF. The CDR3 DNA follows: TGCAGCGTAGCTGTGGTTCCGAACACTGAAGCTTTCTTT.

This clone appeared a few times. V and J are TRBV30 and TRBJ1-4; maybe TRBD1 (6 bases). The CDR3 contains 16 residues. The ends were cut back, 4 bases at V and 4 bases at J, with 19 bases in the middle. The germline V gene encodes CDR1 GTSNPN and CDR2 SVGIG (reference sequence). The CDR3 here is CAWTLSWGLGNEKLFF. The CDR3 DNA is TGTGCCTGGACCCTAAGTTGGGGGCTGGGTAATGAAAAACTGTTTTTT.

The chain employs TRBV29-1 and TRBJ2-1; D is possibly TRBD1 (5 bases). Germline-derived CDR1 and CDR2 are SQVTM and ANQGSEA. The CDR3 length is 14 residues. V was trimmed by 4 bases and J by 2 bases, leaving 12 bases between them. The CDR3 is CSVVSREPYNEQFF. The CDR3 DNA reads TGCAGCGTTGTCTCCAGGGAACCCTACAATGAGCAGTTCTTC.

J is TRBJ1-6 and V is TRBV27; D is unclear. The V gene's germline CDR1 is MNHEY and CDR2 SMNVEV (reference sequence). The CDR3 spans 16 residues. The germline V and J ends were trimmed by 4 bases and 9 bases, with 19 bases remaining between them. The CDR3 is CASSSLTPGGSSPLHF. CDR3 coding DNA: TGTGCCAGCAGTTCCCTTACCCCGGGAGGGAGTTCACCCCTCCACTTT.

This sequence joins TRBV6-5 and TRBJ1-2; TRBD1 aligns across 8 bases. V shed 6 bases, J shed 5 bases, and the junction held 2 bases outside the gene matches. Per germline, CDR1 MNHEY and CDR2 SVGAGI. This CDR3 comprises 12 residues. As DNA, the CDR3 is TGTGCCAGCAGGCGGACAGGGTATGGCTACACCTTC. Protein: CASRRTGYGYTF.

The table lists this clone with a few counts. This rearrangement joins TRBV30 to TRBJ1-5; D unclear. V lost 0 bases and J 7 bases, leaving 13 bases between the germline ends. CDR1 and CDR2 from the germline V gene are GTSNPN and SVGIG (reference sequence). This CDR3 contains 14 residues. CDR3 sequence reads: CAWSVTLQLQPQHF. CDR3 DNA: TGTGCCTGGAGTGTAACCTTGCAGTTGCAGCCCCAGCATTTT.

The chain couples TRBV7-2 to TRBJ1-2, with D possibly matching TRBD1 (5 bases). Looked up from germline, CDR1 is SGHTA and CDR2 is FQGNSA. The CDR3 has 15 amino acids. Trimming stripped 5 bases from V and 2 bases from J, with 15 bases between. CDR3 DNA sequence: TGTGCCAGCAGCCAGAATCGGCGGGGGAACTATGGCTACACCTTC. It codes for CASSQNRRGNYGYTF.

The chain has TRBV7-9 and TRBJ1-1, with D perhaps TRBD1 (5 bases). The V and J ends lost 6 bases and 1 base respectively, with 9 bases between them. In germline, CDR1 is SEHNR, CDR2 FQNEAQ (reference sequence). The CDR3 covers 13 residues. CDR3 DNA sequence: TGTGCCAGCAGATTGACAGAGAACACTGAAGCTTTCTTT. Its protein product is CASRLTENTEAFF.

V and J are TRBV30 and TRBJ1-1, with TRBD1 matching 8 bases. Germline V lookup: CDR1 GTSNPN, CDR2 SVGIG (reference sequence). The CDR3 runs 12 residues. V was clipped by 5 bases and J by 6 bases; unmatched bases: 5. CDR3 sequence reads: CAWQGAAPEAFF. As DNA, the CDR3 is TGTGCCTGGCAGGGGGCGGCCCCTGAAGCTTTCTTT.

This clone was counted ten times or more. Other DNA sequences in this sample translate to the same CDR3. The CDR3, as DNA: TGTGCCAGCAGTTACTCCCGGACAGGGGGAGGCTATGGCTACACCTTC. This codes for CASSYSRTGGGYGYTF. This chain connects TRBV6-5 to TRBJ1-2; 10 bases line up with TRBD1. The germline gives CDR1 MNHEY, CDR2 SVGAGI. Germline trimming cut 0 bases from V and 4 bases from J; bases unmatched to any gene: 5. This CDR3 is 16 amino acids long.

The V and J genes are TRBV7-8 and TRBJ1-2; TRBD1 matches 10 bases. This CDR3 contains 17 residues. With 3 bases clipped from V and 4 bases from J, the junction kept 11 bases outside the gene matches. Germline V lookup: CDR1 SGHVS, CDR2 FQNEAQ. CDR3 residues: CASSLRDRGWPGYGYTF. CDR3 nucleotide sequence: TGTGCCAGCAGCTTGAGGGACAGGGGTTGGCCTGGCTATGGCTACACCTTC.

The J gene is TRBJ1-3, the V gene TRBV7-9, with 7 nucleotides matching TRBD1. This CDR3 contains 16 residues. From germline, CDR1 is SEHNR and CDR2 FQNEAQ (reference sequence). J lost 4 bases, V lost 3 bases, and 9 bases had no gene match. As DNA, the CDR3 is TGTGCCAGCAGCTTGGGACAGCCTAGGGTAGGAAACACCATATATTTT. Translated, it gives CASSLGQPRVGNTIYF.

This sequence joins TRBV13 and TRBJ2-7; 7 bases line up with TRBD1. Unmatched junction bases numbered 7, after V lost 5 bases and J lost 0 bases. The CDR3 totals 15 residues. Germline loops: CDR1 PRHDT, CDR2 FYEKMQ (reference sequence). The CDR3 here is CASSPSDRPSYEQYF. The DNA for the CDR3 is TGTGCCAGCAGCCCATCGGACAGGCCCTCCTACGAGCAGTACTTC.

This clone was found a few times. The V and J genes are TRBV7-2 and TRBJ1-2; D ambiguous. With 4 bases removed from V and 4 bases from J, the gap between germline ends came to 16 bases. CDR3 size: 15 residues. The germline V gene encodes CDR1 SGHTA and CDR2 FQGNSA. CDR3 nucleotide sequence: TGTGCCAGCAGCTCCAATTACCAATCAGGCTATGGCTACACCTTC. Translated: CASSSNYQSGYGYTF. Full variable domain (remainder filled in from reference TRBV7-2 and TRBJ1-2): GAGVSQSPSNKVTEKGKDVELRCDPISGHTALYWYRQSLGQGLEFLIYFQGNSAPDKSGLPSDRFSAERTGGSVSTLTIQRTQQEDSAVYLCASSSNYQSGYGYTFGSGTRLTVV.

This clone has a single count. The chain recombines TRBV15 with TRBJ1-5; 8 bases are a match to TRBD1. Germline-derived CDR1 and CDR2 are LNHNV and YYDKDF (reference sequence). The CDR3 is made up of 13 amino acids. In nucleotides, the CDR3 is TGTGCATCAGGACAGGGAGTAAATCAGCCCCAGCATTTT. As protein: CASGQGVNQPQHF.

The rearrangement uses TRBV7-3 and TRBJ1-1; the D is unclear. Deletions cut 2 bases from V and 6 bases from J, with 10 bases between. Germline V gene lookup returns CDR1 SGHTA and CDR2 FQGTGA. The CDR3 has 13 residues. CDR3 region: CASSLLDSAEAFF. The DNA of the CDR3 is TGTGCCAGCAGCTTATTAGATAGCGCTGAAGCTTTCTTT.

The chain links TRBV7-3 to TRBJ2-1, with 13 positions matching TRBD2. CDR3 length equals 15 residues. The germline CDR1 and CDR2 sequences are SGHTA and FQGTGA. After removal of 2 bases from V and 10 bases from J, the junction contained 5 bases not matched to a gene. CDR3 sequence reads: CASSLGLAGVKEQFF. As DNA, the CDR3 is TGTGCCAGCAGCTTAGGACTAGCGGGGGTGAAAGAGCAGTTCTTC. The variable domain in full, with the rest retrieved from reference TRBV7-3 and TRBJ2-1, is GAGVSQTPSNKVTEKGKYVELRCDPISGHTALYWYRQSLGQGPEFLIYFQGTGAADDSGLPNDRFFAVRPEGSVSTLKIQRTERGDSAVYLCASSLGLAGVKEQFFGPGTRLTVL.

The CDR3 region has the DNA TGTGCCAGCTCACCTGAGCCCTACGAGCAGTACTTC. This sequence encodes CASSPEPYEQYF. This sequence joins TRBV18 and TRBJ2-7; no clear D. CDR1 is KGHSH, CDR2 LQKENI, per germline. The CDR3 is 12 residues long. V was clipped by 3 bases and J by 2 bases, with 5 bases between them.